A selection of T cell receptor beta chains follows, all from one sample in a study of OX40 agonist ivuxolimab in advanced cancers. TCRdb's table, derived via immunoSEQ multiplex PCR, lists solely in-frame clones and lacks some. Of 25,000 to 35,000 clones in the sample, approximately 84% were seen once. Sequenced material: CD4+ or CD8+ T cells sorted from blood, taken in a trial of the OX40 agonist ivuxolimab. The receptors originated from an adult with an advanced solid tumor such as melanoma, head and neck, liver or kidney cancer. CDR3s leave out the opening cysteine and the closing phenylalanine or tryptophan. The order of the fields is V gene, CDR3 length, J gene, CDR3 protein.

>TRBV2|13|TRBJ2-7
ASRLLAGRTYEQY
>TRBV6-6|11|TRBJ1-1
ASSYGGRTEAF
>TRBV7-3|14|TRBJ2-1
ASSWGLAGPLDEQF
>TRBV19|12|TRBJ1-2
ASSMGAGAYGYT
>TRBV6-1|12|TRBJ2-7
ASSAGLDSYEQY
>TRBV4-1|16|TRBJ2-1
ASSQAAPLAGGWNEQF
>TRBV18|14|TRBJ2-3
ASSPPPGAGTDTQY
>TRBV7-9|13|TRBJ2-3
ASSLAGSSVDTQY
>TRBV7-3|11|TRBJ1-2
ASSLGHGDGYT
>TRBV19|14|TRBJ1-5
ASSRESRGSNQPQH
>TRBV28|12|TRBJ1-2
ASSFEGSNYGYT
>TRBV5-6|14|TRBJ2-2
ASSLMGGLSTGELF
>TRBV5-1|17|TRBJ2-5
ASSYLATWDYGTQETQY
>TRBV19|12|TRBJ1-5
ASSVQVYNQPQH
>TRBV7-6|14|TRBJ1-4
ASSLAPGSEYEKLF
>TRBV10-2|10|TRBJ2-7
ASTPGGNEQY
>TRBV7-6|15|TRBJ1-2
ASSLGQGLLANYGYT
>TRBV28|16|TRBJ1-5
ASSLKDPGTDSNQPQH
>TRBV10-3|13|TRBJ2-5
AIKGTSGAQETQY
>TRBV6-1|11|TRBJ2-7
ASRAGFSYEQY
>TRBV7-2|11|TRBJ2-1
ASSFYRFNEQF
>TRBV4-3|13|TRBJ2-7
ASSQGGTGYYEQY
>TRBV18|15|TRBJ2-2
ASSPRDWRRNTGELF
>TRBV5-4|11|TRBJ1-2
ASSRQIHYGYT